The present TCR beta chain was sequenced within a study of blood T cell repertoires in COVID-19. The sample holds a few counts of this clone. The CDR3 is made up of 14 amino acids. The germline CDR1 and CDR2 sequences are KGHSH and LQKENI. J lost 6 bases, V lost 8 bases, and 7 bases had no gene match. As processed by the authors: Using reference gene primer amplification, nucleated cell counts were estimated. Method: immunoSEQ multiplex PCR; TCRdb's copy keeps in-frame clones and lacks some. Clone size and V and J calls were adopted from that table, with D and trimming inferred from the DNA. The data hold about 200,000 clones, with around 85% observed a single time.

The receptor comes from a middle-aged man who had recovered from COVID-19. Sequences were obtained from peripheral blood. This chain connects TRBV18 to TRBJ1-6, with 7 bases fitting TRBD1. The CDR3 loop reads CASEPGTANSPLHF. DNA of the CDR3: TGTGCCAGCGAACCCGGGACAGCTAATTCACCCCTCCACTTT.